One sample yielded the 21 T cell receptor beta chains listed below, sequenced in a study of cytomegalovirus exposure and HLA in healthy donors. PCR was performed using 60 Vbeta and 13 Jbeta primers. Clones were read by immunoSEQ multiplex PCR, and TCRdb kept only the in-frame ones, dropping some. The sample lists 150,000 to 200,000 clones, 75% to 80% occurring once. The sequencing input was PBMCs. The source is a woman aged 40 to 50 in good health and CMV-seropositive.

The rearrangement uses TRBV28 and TRBJ1-3; D gene uncertain. Germline CDR1 is MDHEN and CDR2 is SYDVKM. The CDR3 is 14 residues long. With 5 bases removed from V and 2 bases from J, the gap between germline ends came to 10 bases. The CDR3 loop reads CASSEVVAGNTIYF. The CDR3 DNA reads as TGTGCCAGCAGTGAGGTAGTCGCTGGAAACACCATATATTTT.

This sequence joins TRBV19 and TRBJ2-2, with D perhaps TRBD2 (6 bases). V dropped 10 bases and J dropped 4 bases, with 16 bases sitting between them. CDR1 and CDR2 (germline): LNHDA, SQIVND (reference sequence). The CDR3 runs to 14 residues. The DNA of the CDR3 is TGTGCCACGATGGCGGGGAGTCGCACCGGGGAGCTGTTTTTT. Amino acid sequence: CATMAGSRTGELFF.

This clone is labeled as medium-sized. This chain uses TRBV27 with TRBJ2-7; the match to TRBD2 covers 7 bases. V trimming: 11 bases; J trimming: 2 bases; junction bases outside the gene matches: 0. The germline V gene has CDR1 MNHEY and CDR2 SMNVEV (reference sequence). This CDR3 spans 10 amino acids. CDR3 loop: CAAGAYEQYF. The CDR3 nucleotides are TGTGCCGCGGGAGCCTACGAGCAGTACTTC.

The V and J genes are TRBV4-3 and TRBJ1-1; D gene ambiguous. Trimming removed 0 bases at V and 1 base at J, with 9 bases between. Germline V gene sequence: CDR1 LGHNA, CDR2 YSLEER. This CDR3 is 15 amino acids long. This CDR3 is CASSQDPVTNTEAFF. CDR3 nucleotide sequence: TGCGCCAGCAGCCAAGATCCGGTTACGAACACTGAAGCTTTCTTT.

The genes are TRBV7-9 and TRBJ2-3, with TRBD1 matching over 10 bases. Trimming cost V 5 bases and J 5 bases; bases outside gene matches: 10. The CDR3 has 16 amino acids. Germline lookup yields CDR1 SEHNR and CDR2 FQNEAQ (reference sequence). This chain's CDR3 is CASSPGDRGQRDTQYF. CDR3 coding DNA: TGTGCCAGCAGCCCAGGCGACAGGGGGCAGAGAGATACGCAGTATTTT.

The DNA for the CDR3 is TGTGCCAGCAGCCCCGGGAGCTCCTATAATTCACCCCTCCACTTT. This translates into CASSPGSSYNSPLHF. This sequence joins TRBV7-9 and TRBJ1-6, with D unresolved. CDR1 is SEHNR, CDR2 FQNEAQ, per germline (reference sequence). V was cut by 5 bases and J by 0 bases, with 8 bases left in between. This CDR3 contains 15 residues.

This clone showed up many times. This sequence joins TRBV6-5 and TRBJ1-1; TRBD1 matches at 8 bases. There are 12 residues in the CDR3. The V gene's germline CDR1 is MNHEY and CDR2 SVGAGI. Trimming took 4 bases from V and 5 from J; bases not matched to a gene: 0. CDR3 sequence (DNA): TGTGCCAGCAGTTGGACAGGGACTGAAGCTTTCTTT. Translated: CASSWTGTEAFF.

The rearrangement uses TRBV13 and TRBJ1-1; D is undetermined. From germline, CDR1 is PRHDT and CDR2 FYEKMQ (reference sequence). V lost 1 base and J 7 bases, leaving 13 bases between the germline ends. The CDR3 loop spans 14 amino acids. Here the CDR3 reads CASSLEIRLHEAFF. The CDR3 DNA sequence: TGTGCCAGCAGCTTAGAGATTCGCTTACATGAAGCTTTCTTT. Full variable domain (rest looked up from reference TRBV13 and TRBJ1-1): AAGVIQSPRHLIKEKRETATLKCYPIPRHDTVYWYQQGPGQDPQFLISFYEKMQSDKGSIPDRFSAQQFSDYHSELNMSSLELGDSALYFCASSLEIRLHEAFFGQGTRLTVV.

This clone appeared once. The genes are TRBV7-9 and TRBJ1-2; TRBD1 aligns across 8 bases. After removal of 4 bases from V and 4 bases from J, the junction contained 5 bases not matched to a gene. The CDR3 length is 14 residues. Germline CDR1 SEHNR, CDR2 FQNEAQ (reference sequence). The CDR3 DNA reads as TGTGCCAGCAGCTCAACAGGGGGGGTCTATGGCTACACCTTC. It encodes CASSSTGGVYGYTF.

The chain employs TRBV27 and TRBJ2-3; 8 bases are a match to TRBD1. The CDR3 runs to 18 residues. Germline CDR1 is MNHEY and CDR2 is SMNVEV (reference sequence). V shed 7 bases and J 0 bases; nucleotides not matched to a gene: 15. Written as DNA, the CDR3 is TGTGCCAGCACCACGGGACAGGACATGCGGCTTAGCACAGATACGCAGTATTTT. Translated, it gives CASTTGQDMRLSTDTQYF.

This clone was detected only once. The gene calls are TRBV5-5 and TRBJ1-2; D possibly corresponds to TRBD1 (6 bases). Per germline, CDR1 SGHKS and CDR2 YYEKEE (reference sequence). The CDR3 loop spans 14 amino acids. Trimming shortened V by 4 bases and J by 13 bases, and 23 bases separated the two germline ends. The CDR3 region is CASSIEGQRMGGTF. Written as DNA, the CDR3 is TGTGCCAGCAGCATTGAAGGACAGAGGATGGGCGGCACCTTC.

This clone has just a few counts. V gene TRBV5-1 combines with J gene TRBJ2-3; TRBD2 matches 13 bases. The CDR3 extends over 17 amino acids. Germline V CDR1 and CDR2: SGHRS, YFSETQ. Losses at the gene ends were 4 bases for V and 3 bases for J; bases not matched to a gene: 8. CDR3 DNA sequence: TGCGCCAGCAGCGAAACTAGCGGGGGGGCCGGAACAGATACGCAGTATTTT. Translation: CASSETSGGAGTDTQYF.

The genes are TRBV6-6 and TRBJ2-5, with TRBD2 identical over 10 bases. The CDR3 consists of 14 residues. The V gene's germline CDR1 is MNHNY and CDR2 SVGAGI (reference sequence). Trimming took 6 bases from V and 5 from J; bases not matched to a gene: 6. The CDR3 here is CASRPSGSGETQYF. CDR3 sequence (DNA): TGTGCCAGCAGGCCTAGCGGGAGCGGGGAGACCCAGTACTTC.

The V call is TRBV5-4, the J call TRBJ2-1, with a possible D match to TRBD2 (5 bases). This CDR3 spans 18 amino acids. Trimming removed 0 bases at V and 5 bases at J, with 21 bases between. Germline V gene data show CDR1 as SGHNT and CDR2 as YYREEE (reference sequence). The chain's CDR3 is CASSLGFSGAGRDNEQFF. The CDR3 DNA follows: TGTGCCAGCAGCTTGGGTTTCTCAGGTGCGGGTAGGGACAATGAGCAGTTCTTC.

The chain links TRBV7-2 to TRBJ2-7, with D possibly matching TRBD2 (6 bases). The CDR3 has 15 amino acids. In germline, CDR1 is SGHTA, CDR2 FQGNSA. The ends were cut back, 5 bases at V and 9 bases at J, with 23 bases in the middle. CDR3 in DNA: TGTGCCAGCAGCCAAACCGCGGGGTCCTCATATGGGCAGTACTTC. It is translated as CASSQTAGSSYGQYF.

The rearrangement joins TRBV5-4 to TRBJ2-3, with TRBD2 matching over 8 bases. Germline lookup yields CDR1 SGHNT and CDR2 YYREEE (reference sequence). With V trimmed by 0 bases and J by 3 bases, 6 bases remained unmatched. The CDR3 has 16 residues. For the CDR3, the DNA is TGTGCCAGCAGCTTGGGGACCGGGGGGGCTACAGATACGCAGTATTTT. Translated: CASSLGTGGATDTQYF. Looking up the rest from reference TRBV5-4 and TRBJ2-3 gives the full variable domain: ETGVTQSPTHLIKTRGQQVTLRCSSQSGHNTVSWYQQALGQGPQFIFQYYREEENGRGNFPPRFSGLQFPNYSSELNVNALELDDSALYLCASSLGTGGATDTQYFGPGTRLTVL.

The chain's CDR3 is CASSLDSQETQYF. For the CDR3, the DNA is TGTGCCAGCAGCTTGGACAGCCAAGAGACCCAGTACTTC. This chain joins TRBV5-4 and TRBJ2-5; D is undetermined. The CDR3 length is 13 residues. Per germline, CDR1 SGHNT and CDR2 YYREEE (reference sequence). Trimming took 0 bases from V and 1 from J, leaving 4 bases between them.

In its sample, this clone was seen a few times. The rearrangement links TRBV7-8 to TRBJ2-1; TRBD2 matches 7 bases. After removal of 7 bases from V and 8 bases from J, the junction contained 8 bases not matched to a gene. CDR1 and CDR2 from the germline V gene are SGHVS and FQNEAQ. This CDR3 spans 13 amino acids. This chain's CDR3 is CASTKSGVDEQFF. In nucleotides, the CDR3 is TGTGCCAGCACCAAGAGCGGGGTAGATGAGCAGTTCTTC.

Only one count was recorded for this clone. This sequence joins TRBV11-2 and TRBJ2-5; 8 bases map to TRBD1. This CDR3 has 14 residues. J lost 2 bases, V lost 5 bases, and 4 bases had no gene match. Germline values: CDR1 SGHAT, CDR2 FQNNGV. CDR3 DNA sequence: TGTGCCAGCAGCCTACGGGACAGGCAAGAGACCCAGTACTTC. This translates into CASSLRDRQETQYF.

The chain recombines TRBV30 with TRBJ2-7; the match to TRBD2 covers 7 bases. Germline CDR1 and CDR2: GTSNPN and SVGIG (reference sequence). Trimming at V came to 5 bases and at J to 4 bases, leaving 17 bases not matched to a gene. This CDR3 is built from 16 residues. CDR3: CAWAGAGGRIMYEQYF. CDR3 DNA: TGTGCCTGGGCTGGGGCGGGCGGGAGAATAATGTACGAGCAGTACTTC.

The chain is built from TRBV5-6 and TRBJ1-6; 7 bases align to TRBD1. Trimming removed 5 bases from V and 8 bases from J; junction bases left unmatched: 7. In germline, CDR1 is SGHDT, CDR2 YYEEEE. The length of the CDR3 is 14 residues. The CDR3 sequence: CASSPGDRYSPLHF. CDR3 nucleotide sequence: TGTGCCAGCAGTCCTGGGGACAGATATTCACCCCTCCACTTT.